A single sample is the source of the 30 T cell receptor beta chains below, sequenced in a study of blood T cell repertoires in COVID-19. Profiled with immunoSEQ multiplex PCR; TCRdb holds only in-frame clones, not every one. This table has about 140,000 clones, 70% to 85% appearing once. The sample consisted of peripheral blood. These receptors all stem from a human donor in a cohort sampled during active COVID-19.

This rearrangement joins TRBV2 to TRBJ1-4; 9 bases map to TRBD1. Trimming cost V 5 bases and J 6 bases; bases outside gene matches: 7. Germline CDR1 and CDR2: SNHLY and FYNNEI. The CDR3 is 15 amino acids. The DNA of the CDR3 is TGTGCCAGCAGTTATTCCGGGACAGGGTATGAAAAACTGTTTTTT. As protein: CASSYSGTGYEKLFF.

CDR3 sequence (DNA): TGTGCCAGCAGCTTCCGACAGAGCTCCTACAATGAGCAGTTCTTC. Its translation: CASSFRQSSYNEQFF. This chain links TRBV7-2 with TRBJ2-1; tentatively, D is TRBD1 (5 bases). The CDR3 is made up of 15 amino acids. Germline V gene sequence: CDR1 SGHTA, CDR2 FQGNSA. With 3 bases removed from V and 0 bases from J, the gap between germline ends came to 9 bases.

The CDR3 is CASRPIRTGRTGELFF. CDR3 DNA: TGTGCCAGCAGGCCAATTAGGACAGGCCGCACCGGGGAGCTGTTTTTT. The rearrangement uses TRBV11-2 and TRBJ2-2; 7 bases agree with TRBD1. Germline CDR1 is SGHAT and CDR2 is FQNNGV. V gave up 6 bases and J gave up 4 bases; unmatched junction bases: 11. The CDR3 has 16 amino acids.

The chain carries TRBV6-2 or TRBV6-3 and TRBJ2-7; the D gene is possibly TRBD2 (6 bases). The germline V gene encodes CDR1 MNHEY and CDR2 SVGEGT. The CDR3 runs 14 residues. With 5 bases removed from V and 2 bases from J, the gap between germline ends came to 13 bases. The CDR3 is CASSRGGATYEQYF. The CDR3 DNA is TGTGCCAGCAGTCGAGGCGGGGCCACCTACGAGCAGTACTTC.

The chain joins TRBV27 to TRBJ2-5; 12 nucleotides line up with TRBD1. CDR1 is MNHEY, CDR2 SMNVEV, per germline (reference sequence). The CDR3 runs 16 residues. With 5 bases clipped from V and 4 bases from J, the junction kept 8 bases outside the gene matches. DNA for the CDR3: TGTGCCAGCAGTCTTACCGGGACAGGGGGCATAGAGACCCAGTACTTC. Protein sequence: CASSLTGTGGIETQYF.

The chain is built from TRBV5-8 and TRBJ2-3; TRBD2 matches 15 bases. Looked up from germline, CDR1 is SGHTS and CDR2 is YDEGEE. This CDR3 has 16 amino acids. J gave up 3 bases and V 3 bases, and 2 bases lay outside the gene matches. In DNA form, the CDR3 reads TGTGCCAGCAGCTATGGGACTAGCGGGGGGACAGATACGCAGTATTTT. Its protein is CASSYGTSGGTDTQYF. Drawing the rest from reference TRBV5-8 and TRBJ2-3, the complete variable domain is EAGVTQSPTHLIKTRGQQATLRCSPISGHTSVYWYQQALGLGLQFLLWYDEGEERNRGNFPPRFSGRQFPNYSSELNVNALELEDSALYLCASSYGTSGGTDTQYFGPGTRLTVL.

The V and J genes are TRBV4-3 and TRBJ1-2, with TRBD1 matching over 9 bases. Germline V gene sequence: CDR1 LGHNA, CDR2 YSLEER. Trimming removed 6 bases from V and 4 bases from J; junction bases left unmatched: 6. The CDR3 has 14 residues. The CDR3 region is CASSPGTGIYGYTF. DNA of the CDR3: TGCGCCAGCAGTCCCGGGACAGGGATCTATGGCTACACCTTC.

V and J are TRBV11-2 and TRBJ2-1, with 8 nucleotides matching TRBD2. The CDR3 length is 16 residues. Germline assignment: CDR1 SGHAT and CDR2 FQNNGV. J was trimmed by 8 bases and V by 5 bases; bases with no gene match: 14. The CDR3 coding sequence is TGTGCCAGCAGCCCAGCAGCGGGGGCCCCTGAGGATGAGCAGTTCTTC. This codes for CASSPAAGAPEDEQFF.

J is TRBJ1-2 and V is TRBV7-2, with 10 positions matching TRBD1. The ends lost 3 bases at V and 3 bases at J; junction bases unmatched: 7. Germline CDR1 is SGHTA and CDR2 is FQGNSA. The CDR3 consists of 16 residues. DNA of the CDR3: TGTGCCAGCAGCTTTTCTAGGACAGGGGGATACTATGGCTACACCTTC. Protein sequence: CASSFSRTGGYYGYTF.

V and J are TRBV3-1 (or the pseudogene TRBV3-2) and TRBJ2-2, with 13 bases that match TRBD2. Per the germline V gene, CDR1 is LGHDT and CDR2 is YNNKEL (reference sequence). The CDR3 contains 17 residues. The J segment lost 0 bases and the V segment lost 5 bases, leaving 3 bases of the junction unmatched. The DNA for the CDR3 is TGTGCCAGCAGCAGGGGACTAGCGGGGACGAACACCGGGGAGCTGTTTTTT. Residues: CASSRGLAGTNTGELFF.

The chain links TRBV14 to TRBJ2-5; TRBD1 aligns across 8 bases. The CDR3 extends over 14 amino acids. Germline V gene lookup returns CDR1 SGHDN and CDR2 FVKESK. V lost 2 bases and J lost 5; bases outside the gene matches: 4. CDR3 sequence reads: CASSQSTGVETQYF. The CDR3, as DNA: TGTGCCAGCAGCCAATCGACAGGGGTGGAGACCCAGTACTTC.

In its sample, this clone was seen once. The rearrangement joins TRBV30 to TRBJ1-2; tentative D call: TRBD1 (5 bases). CDR3 length equals 12 residues. V gave up 3 bases and J gave up 7 bases, with 12 bases separating them. Germline CDR1 reads GTSNPN; CDR2 reads SVGIG (reference sequence). CDR3 protein: CAWRGEVGGYTF. The CDR3 DNA is TGTGCCTGGAGGGGGGAGGTCGGTGGCTACACCTTC.

The chain couples TRBV19 to TRBJ2-3; TRBD2 matches 12 bases. Looked up from germline, CDR1 is LNHDA and CDR2 is SQIVND (reference sequence). The length of the CDR3 is 15 residues. V lost 3 bases and J lost 5; bases outside the gene matches: 3. In DNA, the CDR3 is TGTGCCAGTAGTATCGGACTAGCGGGGAAAGATACGCAGTATTTT. It yields the protein CASSIGLAGKDTQYF.

The CDR3: CAISETAGGVIYF. In nucleotides, the CDR3 is TGTGCCATCAGTGAAACGGCTGGAGGTGTCATATATTTT. The chain uses TRBV10-3 and TRBJ1-3; no clear D. The CDR3 totals 13 residues. Per germline, CDR1 ENHRY and CDR2 SYGVKD. The V and J ends lost 3 bases and 12 bases respectively, with 15 bases between them.

The chain recombines TRBV28 with TRBJ1-1, with D possibly matching TRBD1 (6 bases). Trimming pared 9 bases from V and 5 bases from J, leaving 16 bases between. Per the germline V gene, CDR1 is MDHEN and CDR2 is SYDVKM. This CDR3 is 13 amino acids long. CDR3: CASSLPRGTEAFF. The CDR3, as DNA: TGTGCCAGTTCTCTTCCCAGGGGAACTGAAGCTTTCTTT. Full variable domain (rest looked up from reference TRBV28 and TRBJ1-1): DVKVTQSSRYLVKRTGEKVFLECVQDMDHENMFWYRQDPGLGLRLIYFSYDVKMKEKGDIPEGYSVSREKKERFSLILESASTNQTSMYLCASSLPRGTEAFFGQGTRLTVV.

The chain carries TRBV28 and TRBJ1-5, with D possibly being TRBD1 (6 bases). Germline CDR1 MDHEN, CDR2 SYDVKM. This CDR3 is built from 15 residues. The V and J ends lost 7 bases and 3 bases respectively, with 16 bases between them. In DNA form, the CDR3 reads TGTGCCAGCAAAGGGGGTACGGTTCACAATCAGCCCCAGCATTTT. Translation: CASKGGTVHNQPQHF.

The DNA of the CDR3 is TGTGCCAGTAGTATCCAGCGGGGGGGCCGATACACCGGGGAGCTGTTTTTT. This codes for CASSIQRGGRYTGELFF. The chain joins TRBV19 to TRBJ2-2; 10 bases line up with TRBD2. J lost 3 bases, V lost 3 bases, and 7 bases had no gene match. Germline CDR1 reads LNHDA; CDR2 reads SQIVND (reference sequence). The CDR3 runs 17 residues.

The rearrangement links TRBV7-2 to TRBJ2-3, with TRBD2 matching 10 bases. V lost 1 base and J lost 0; bases outside the gene matches: 1. This CDR3 has 16 residues. The germline V gene has CDR1 SGHTA and CDR2 FQGNSA. The DNA of the CDR3 is TGTGCCAGCAGCTTAGTACTAGCGGGGAGCACAGATACGCAGTATTTT. It specifies CASSLVLAGSTDTQYF.

This chain connects TRBV7-9 to TRBJ1-5; perhaps TRBD1 as D (6 bases). Germline loops: CDR1 SEHNR, CDR2 FQNEAQ (reference sequence). The CDR3 length is 15 residues. V was cut by 1 base and J by 1 base, with 8 bases left in between. The CDR3 bases are TGTGCCAGCAGCTTAGGGGACAACAGCAATCAGCCCCAGCATTTT. Translating gives CASSLGDNSNQPQHF.

About this clone itself: The identical CDR3 is also encoded by other nucleotide sequences in the sample. The V and J genes are TRBV19 and TRBJ1-1, with 12 nucleotides matching TRBD1. The CDR3 runs to 15 residues. Germline CDR1 is LNHDA and CDR2 is SQIVND (reference sequence). V was clipped by 2 bases and J by 6 bases; unmatched bases: 4. CDR3 loop: CASSIKGQGASEAFF. The DNA of the CDR3 is TGTGCCAGTAGTATAAAGGGACAGGGGGCGTCTGAAGCTTTCTTT.

V and J are TRBV9 and TRBJ2-6; D might be TRBD1 (6 bases). The length of the CDR3 is 18 residues. The germline CDR1 and CDR2 sequences are SGDLS and YYNGEE. Trimming removed 3 bases from V and 5 bases from J, with 21 bases in between. The CDR3 DNA is TGTGCCAGCAGCGGACGAGGGGGTAAGGGGGTGAGGGCCAACGTCCTGACTTTC. Residues: CASSGRGGKGVRANVLTF.

This clone was detected only once. The chain recombines TRBV5-1 with TRBJ2-2; possible D gene TRBD1, 6 bases. This CDR3 comprises 14 residues. Trimming stripped 6 bases from V and 3 bases from J, with 12 bases between. CDR1 and CDR2 (germline): SGHRS, YFSETQ. CDR3 sequence: CASTRTAYTGELFF. The CDR3 coding sequence is TGCGCCAGCACACGGACAGCGTACACCGGGGAGCTGTTTTTT.

This chain links TRBV6-5 with TRBJ2-1; 7 bases are shared with TRBD2. Germline V gives CDR1 MNHEY, CDR2 SVGAGI. J lost 4 bases, V lost 7 bases, and 7 bases had no gene match. There are 14 residues in the CDR3. The chain's CDR3 is CASNGGVLYNEQFF. DNA of the CDR3: TGTGCCAGCAATGGGGGGGTCCTATACAATGAGCAGTTCTTC.

Written as DNA, the CDR3 is TGCGCCAGCAGCCGGGGGGACAGGGACGCGGGTGAGCAGTTCTTC. Translating gives CASSRGDRDAGEQFF. The gene calls are TRBV5-1 and TRBJ2-1; 9 positions agree with TRBD1. This CDR3 is 15 amino acids long. CDR1 SGHRS and CDR2 YFSETQ come from the germline V gene. V was clipped by 4 bases and J by 9 bases; unmatched bases: 11.

V is TRBV7-2 and J is TRBJ2-1; TRBD2 matches 8 bases. Trimming at V came to 2 bases and at J to 6 bases, leaving 6 bases not matched to a gene. The germline V gene encodes CDR1 SGHTA and CDR2 FQGNSA. This CDR3 has 15 residues. The CDR3 DNA reads as TGTGCCAGCAGCTTAACGGGGGGGTCGGGCAATGAGCAGTTCTTC. Protein product: CASSLTGGSGNEQFF.

J is TRBJ2-3 and V is TRBV5-1; TRBD2 matches at 7 bases. V shed 1 base and J 1 base; nucleotides not matched to a gene: 6. Germline assignment: CDR1 SGHRS and CDR2 YFSETQ. The CDR3 sequence is 16 residues long. The CDR3 DNA is TGCGCCAGCAGCTTGACCGGGGCGGGGGGCACAGATACGCAGTATTTT. This translates into CASSLTGAGGTDTQYF.

The chain employs TRBV28 and TRBJ1-2, with a tentative D call TRBD1 (5 bases). V lost 3 bases and J 7 bases, leaving 9 bases between the germline ends. The germline gives CDR1 MDHEN, CDR2 SYDVKM. The CDR3 contains 12 residues. The CDR3 DNA follows: TGTGCCAGCAGTTTCCGTGGGGCTGGCTACACCTTC. Amino acid sequence: CASSFRGAGYTF.

A single count supports this clone. The V and J genes are TRBV30 and TRBJ2-2, with TRBD2 identical over 10 bases. CDR3 length: 15 residues. With V trimmed by 1 base and J by 2 bases, 1 base remained unmatched. Germline CDR1 and CDR2: GTSNPN and SVGIG (reference sequence). The CDR3 spells CAWSASGGNTGELFF. For the CDR3, the DNA is TGTGCCTGGAGTGCTAGCGGGGGTAACACCGGGGAGCTGTTTTTT.

This chain joins TRBV9 and TRBJ1-6; a weak D match, TRBD1 (6 bases). The CDR3 runs to 14 residues. Deletions cut 3 bases from V and 7 bases from J, with 11 bases between. Germline-derived CDR1 and CDR2 are SGDLS and YYNGEE. The CDR3 protein is CASSAGQSNSPLHF. DNA for the CDR3: TGTGCCAGCAGCGCCGGACAGTCCAATTCACCCCTCCACTTT.

The genes are TRBV19 and TRBJ2-5, with TRBD2 identical over 16 bases. After removal of 4 bases from V and 5 bases from J, the junction contained 7 bases not matched to a gene. Germline V lookup: CDR1 LNHDA, CDR2 SQIVND (reference sequence). CDR3 length: 17 amino acids. The CDR3 spells CASSTGTSGGASETQYF. As DNA, the CDR3 is TGTGCCAGTAGTACAGGGACTAGCGGGGGGGCCAGTGAGACCCAGTACTTC. The full variable domain, in which reference TRBV19 and TRBJ2-5 provide the parts outside the CDR3, is DGGITQSPKYLFRKEGQNVTLSCEQNLNHDAMYWYRQDPGQGLRLIYYSQIVNDFQKGDIAEGYSVSREKKESFPLTVTSAQKNPTAFYLCASSTGTSGGASETQYFGPGTRLLVL.